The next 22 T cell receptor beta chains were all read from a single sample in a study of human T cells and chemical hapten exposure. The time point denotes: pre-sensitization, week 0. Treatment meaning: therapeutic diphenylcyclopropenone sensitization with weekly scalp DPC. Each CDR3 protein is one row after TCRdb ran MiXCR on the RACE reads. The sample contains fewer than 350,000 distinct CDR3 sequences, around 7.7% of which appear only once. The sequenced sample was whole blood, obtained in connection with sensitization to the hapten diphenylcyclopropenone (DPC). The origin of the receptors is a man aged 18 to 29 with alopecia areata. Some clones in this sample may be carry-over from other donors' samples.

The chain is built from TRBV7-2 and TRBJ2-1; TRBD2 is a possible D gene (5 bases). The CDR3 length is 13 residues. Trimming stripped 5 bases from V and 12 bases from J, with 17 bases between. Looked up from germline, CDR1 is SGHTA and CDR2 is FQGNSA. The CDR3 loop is CASSQPTGLGQFF. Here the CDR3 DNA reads TGTGCCAGCAGCCAACCGACGGGGTTGGGGCAGTTCTTC.

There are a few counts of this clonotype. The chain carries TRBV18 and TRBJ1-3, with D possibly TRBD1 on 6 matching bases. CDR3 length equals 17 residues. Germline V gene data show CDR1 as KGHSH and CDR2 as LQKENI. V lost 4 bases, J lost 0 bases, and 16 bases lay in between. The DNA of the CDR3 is TGTGCCAGCTCACAGTTGCAGGGGCTACTCTCTGGAAACACCATATATTTT. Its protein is CASSQLQGLLSGNTIYF.

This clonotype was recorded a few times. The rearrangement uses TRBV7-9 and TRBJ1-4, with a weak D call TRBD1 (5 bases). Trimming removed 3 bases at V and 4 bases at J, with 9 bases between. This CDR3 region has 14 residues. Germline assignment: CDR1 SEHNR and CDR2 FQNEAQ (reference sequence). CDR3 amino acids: CASSFGTDNEKLFF. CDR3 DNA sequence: TGTGCCAGCAGCTTCGGGACGGATAATGAAAAACTGTTTTTT. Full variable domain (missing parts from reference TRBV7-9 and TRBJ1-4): DTGVSQNPRHKITKRGQNVTFRCDPISEHNRLYWYRQTLGQGPEFLTYFQNEAQLEKSRLLSDRFSAERPKGSFSTLEIQRTEQGDSAMYLCASSFGTDNEKLFFGSGTQLSVL.

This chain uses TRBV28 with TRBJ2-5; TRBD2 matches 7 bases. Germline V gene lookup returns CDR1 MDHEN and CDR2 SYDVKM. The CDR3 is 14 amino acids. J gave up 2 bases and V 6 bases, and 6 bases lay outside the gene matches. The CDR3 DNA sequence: TGTGCCAGCAGCCTCCTGGGACTACAAGAGACCCAGTACTTC. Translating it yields CASSLLGLQETQYF.

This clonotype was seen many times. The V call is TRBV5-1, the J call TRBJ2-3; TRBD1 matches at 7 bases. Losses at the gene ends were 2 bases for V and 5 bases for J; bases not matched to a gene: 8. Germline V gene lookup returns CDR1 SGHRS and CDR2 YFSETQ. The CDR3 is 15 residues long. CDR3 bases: TGCGCCAGCAGCTTTGGTGACTCAGGGGGAGATACGCAGTATTTT. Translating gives CASSFGDSGGDTQYF.

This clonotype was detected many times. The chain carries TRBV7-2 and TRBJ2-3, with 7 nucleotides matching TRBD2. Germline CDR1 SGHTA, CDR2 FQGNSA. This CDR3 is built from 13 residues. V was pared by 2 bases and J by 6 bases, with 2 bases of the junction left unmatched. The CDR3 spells CASSLSGRDTQYF. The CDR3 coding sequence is TGTGCCAGCAGCTTATCCGGGAGGGATACGCAGTATTTT. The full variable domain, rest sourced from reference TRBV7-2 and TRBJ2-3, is GAGVSQSPSNKVTEKGKDVELRCDPISGHTALYWYRQSLGQGLEFLIYFQGNSAPDKSGLPSDRFSAERTGGSVSTLTIQRTQQEDSAVYLCASSLSGRDTQYFGPGTRLTVL.

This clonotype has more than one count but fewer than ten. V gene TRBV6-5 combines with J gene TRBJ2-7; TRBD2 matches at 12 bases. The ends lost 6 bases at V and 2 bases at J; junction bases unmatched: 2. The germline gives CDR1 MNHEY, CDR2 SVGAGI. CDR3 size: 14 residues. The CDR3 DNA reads TGTGCCAGCAGGGCTAGCGGGGGGGCCTACGAGCAGTACTTC. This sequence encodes CASRASGGAYEQYF.

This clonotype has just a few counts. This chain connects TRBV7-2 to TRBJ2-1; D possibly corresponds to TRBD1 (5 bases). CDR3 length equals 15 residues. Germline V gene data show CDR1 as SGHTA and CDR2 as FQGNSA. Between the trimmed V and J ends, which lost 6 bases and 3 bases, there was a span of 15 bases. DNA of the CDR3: TGTGCCAGCAGGGTGACAGTTTTCCGCTACAATGAGCAGTTCTTC. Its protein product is CASRVTVFRYNEQFF.

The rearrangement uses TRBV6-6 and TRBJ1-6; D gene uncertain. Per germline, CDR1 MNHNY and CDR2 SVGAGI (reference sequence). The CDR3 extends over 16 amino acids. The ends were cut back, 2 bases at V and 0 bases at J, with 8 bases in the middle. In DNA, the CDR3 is TGTGCCAGCAGTTACAGTAACCCCTCCTATAATTCACCCCTCCACTTT. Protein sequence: CASSYSNPSYNSPLHF.

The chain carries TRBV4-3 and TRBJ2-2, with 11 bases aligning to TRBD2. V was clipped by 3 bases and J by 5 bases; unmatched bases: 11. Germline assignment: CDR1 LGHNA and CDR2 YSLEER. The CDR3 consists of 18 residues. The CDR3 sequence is CASSHIAGGPPETGELFF. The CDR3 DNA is TGCGCCAGCAGCCATATAGCGGGGGGGCCCCCGGAGACCGGGGAGCTGTTTTTT.

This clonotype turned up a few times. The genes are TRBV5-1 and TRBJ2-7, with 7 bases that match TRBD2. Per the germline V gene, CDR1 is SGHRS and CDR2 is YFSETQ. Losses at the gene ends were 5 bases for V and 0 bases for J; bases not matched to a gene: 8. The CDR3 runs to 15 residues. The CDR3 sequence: CASSTFSGGSYEQYF. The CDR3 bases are TGCGCCAGCAGTACATTTTCGGGGGGCTCCTACGAGCAGTACTTC. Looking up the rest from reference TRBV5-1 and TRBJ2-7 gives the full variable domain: KAGVTQTPRYLIKTRGQQVTLSCSPISGHRSVSWYQQTPGQGLQFLFEYFSETQRNKGNFPGRFSGRQFSNSRSEMNVSTLELGDSALYLCASSTFSGGSYEQYFGPGTRLTVT.

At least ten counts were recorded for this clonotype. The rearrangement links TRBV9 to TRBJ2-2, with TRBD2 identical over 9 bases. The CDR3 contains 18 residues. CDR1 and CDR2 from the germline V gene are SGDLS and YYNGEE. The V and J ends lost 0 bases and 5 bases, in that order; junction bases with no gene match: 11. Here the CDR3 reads CASSVDGASGGSTGELFF. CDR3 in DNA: TGTGCCAGCAGCGTAGACGGTGCGAGCGGGGGGTCTACCGGGGAGCTGTTTTTT.

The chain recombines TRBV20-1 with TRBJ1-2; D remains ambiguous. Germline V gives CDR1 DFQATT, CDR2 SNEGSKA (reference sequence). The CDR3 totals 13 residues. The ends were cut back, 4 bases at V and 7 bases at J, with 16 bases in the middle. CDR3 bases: TGCAGTGCTACCGTAGACCCGATTCGTGGCTACACCTTC. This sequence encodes CSATVDPIRGYTF.

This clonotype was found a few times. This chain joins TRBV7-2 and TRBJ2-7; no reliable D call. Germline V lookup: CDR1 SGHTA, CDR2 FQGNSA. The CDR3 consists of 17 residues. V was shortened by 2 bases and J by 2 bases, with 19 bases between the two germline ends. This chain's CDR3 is CASSLWSFSDGPYEQYF. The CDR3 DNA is TGTGCCAGCAGCTTATGGTCGTTCAGCGACGGTCCCTACGAGCAGTACTTC.

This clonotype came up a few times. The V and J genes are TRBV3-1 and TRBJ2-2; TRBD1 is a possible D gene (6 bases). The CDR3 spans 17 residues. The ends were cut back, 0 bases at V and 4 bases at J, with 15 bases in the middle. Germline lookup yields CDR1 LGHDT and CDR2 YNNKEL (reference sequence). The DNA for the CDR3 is TGTGCCAGCAGCCAAGATAGTGACAGGCGGATCACCGGGGAGCTGTTTTTT. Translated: CASSQDSDRRITGELFF.

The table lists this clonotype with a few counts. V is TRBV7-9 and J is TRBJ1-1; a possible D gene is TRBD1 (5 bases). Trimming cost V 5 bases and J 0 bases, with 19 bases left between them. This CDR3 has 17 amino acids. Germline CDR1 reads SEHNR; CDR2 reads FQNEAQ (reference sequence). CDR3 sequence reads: CASSPPRGRDVNTEAFF. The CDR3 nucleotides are TGTGCCAGCAGCCCACCAAGAGGGCGGGACGTGAACACTGAAGCTTTCTTT. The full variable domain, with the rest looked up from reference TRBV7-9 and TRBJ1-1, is DTGVSQNPRHKITKRGQNVTFRCDPISEHNRLYWYRQTLGQGPEFLTYFQNEAQLEKSRLLSDRFSAERPKGSFSTLEIQRTEQGDSAMYLCASSPPRGRDVNTEAFFGQGTRLTVV.

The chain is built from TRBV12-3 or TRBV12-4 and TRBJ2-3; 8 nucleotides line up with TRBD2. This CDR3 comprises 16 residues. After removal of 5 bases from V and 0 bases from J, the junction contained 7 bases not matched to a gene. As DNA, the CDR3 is TGTGCCAGCAGTCGGGTAGCGGGGCTTAGCACAGATACGCAGTATTTT. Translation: CASSRVAGLSTDTQYF.

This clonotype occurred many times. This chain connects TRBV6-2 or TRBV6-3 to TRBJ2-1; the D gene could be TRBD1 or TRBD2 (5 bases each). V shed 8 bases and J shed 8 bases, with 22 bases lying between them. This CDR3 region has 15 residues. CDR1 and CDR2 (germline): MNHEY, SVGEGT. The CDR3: CASAKPGPRSDEQFF. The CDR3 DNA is TGTGCCAGCGCGAAGCCGGGGCCGCGTTCGGATGAGCAGTTCTTC.

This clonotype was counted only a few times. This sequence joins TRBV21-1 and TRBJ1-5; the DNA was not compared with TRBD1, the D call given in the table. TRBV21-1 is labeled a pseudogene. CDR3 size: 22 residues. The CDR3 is CASSKVSPGDIPLRGSNQPQHF. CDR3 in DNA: TGTGCCAGCAGCAAAGTTTCGCCGGGAGACATTCCACTCCGGGGTAGCAATCAGCCCCAGCATTTT.

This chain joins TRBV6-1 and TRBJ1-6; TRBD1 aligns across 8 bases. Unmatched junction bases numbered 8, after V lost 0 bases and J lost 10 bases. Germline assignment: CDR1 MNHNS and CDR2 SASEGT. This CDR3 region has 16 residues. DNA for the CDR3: TGTGCCAGCAGTGAAGCTGGGGACAGGTTTTCCTCACCCCTCCACTTT. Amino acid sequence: CASSEAGDRFSSPLHF.

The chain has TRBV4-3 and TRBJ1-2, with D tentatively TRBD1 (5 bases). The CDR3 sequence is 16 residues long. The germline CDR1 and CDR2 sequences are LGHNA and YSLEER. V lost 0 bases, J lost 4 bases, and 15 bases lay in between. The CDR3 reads CASSQDRSRASYGYTF. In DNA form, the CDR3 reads TGCGCCAGCAGCCAAGATCGAAGCAGGGCGAGCTATGGCTACACCTTC.

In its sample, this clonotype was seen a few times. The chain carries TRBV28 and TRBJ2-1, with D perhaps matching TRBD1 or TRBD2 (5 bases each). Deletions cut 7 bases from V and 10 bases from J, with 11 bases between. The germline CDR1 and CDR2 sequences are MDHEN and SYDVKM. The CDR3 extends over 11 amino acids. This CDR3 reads CASKEGREQFF. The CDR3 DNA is TGTGCCAGCAAAGAGGGGAGAGAGCAGTTCTTC. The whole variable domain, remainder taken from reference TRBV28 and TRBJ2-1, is DVKVTQSSRYLVKRTGEKVFLECVQDMDHENMFWYRQDPGLGLRLIYFSYDVKMKEKGDIPEGYSVSREKKERFSLILESASTNQTSMYLCASKEGREQFFGPGTRLTVL.